The T cell receptor (beta chain) under discussion was sequenced for a study of T-cell reconstitution after alpha-beta-depleted transplantation in children. This clonotype was observed at least ten times. Preparation of the TCRbeta library involved a method that used unique molecular identifiers. TCRdb reanalysed the PCR reads using MiXCR and keeps one entry per CDR3 protein. The sample records some 200,000 distinct CDR3 sequences, approximately 15% being singletons. The germline V gene has CDR1 SGHNT and CDR2 YENEEA. V lost 5 bases and J lost 1, with 8 bases in between. The CDR3 consists of 13 residues.

This sequence joins TRBV11-3 and TRBJ1-1; D gene uncertain. The receptor's source is a human donor who donated a stem cell graft to a child with acute lymphoblastic leukemia. The material sequenced was PBMCs from the stem cell graft donor, taken from the stem cell graft. CDR3 DNA sequence: TGTGCCAGCAGCCGGACGGAGAACACTGAAGCTTTCTTT. This gives the protein CASSRTENTEAFF.